This is a list of T cell receptor beta chains from one sample in a study of T cell responses to AZD1222 COVID-19 vaccine. TCRdb's table, derived via immunoSEQ multiplex PCR, lists solely in-frame clones and lacks some. The sample records under 200,000 clones, over 90% being singletons. Here the sequenced sample was peripheral blood, taken on day 0 of AZD1222 vaccination. Receptors originate from an adult in good health. Both conserved end residues are part of each CDR3. The D gene is left open where the match is weak. Size is omitted from some rows. Given values are once, few, many or a class for expanded clones.

v_gene	d_gene	j_gene	abundance	CDR3aa	CDR3nt
TRBV7-2	.	TRBJ1-2	.	CASSVGSYYGYTF	TGTGCCAGCAGCGTAGGGTCCTACTATGGCTACACCTTC
TRBV13	.	TRBJ1-2	.	CASSFYVSDGYTF	TGTGCCAGCAGCTTTTACGTTTCTGATGGCTACACCTTC
TRBV28	.	TRBJ1-3	.	CASSPRLSGNTIYF	TGTGCCAGCAGTCCCAGGTTATCTGGAAACACCATATATTTT
TRBV2	TRBD1	TRBJ1-1	.	CASSEAWVRGLIVSEAFF	TGTGCCAGCAGTGAAGCTTGGGTCAGGGGGCTGATTGTCTCTGAAGCTTTCTTT
TRBV4-1	.	TRBJ1-6	.	CASSQVIREKNSPLHF	TGCGCCAGCAGCCAAGTTATACGGGAGAAAAATTCACCCCTCCACTTT
TRBV20-1	TRBD2	TRBJ2-1	.	CSASERGEQFF	TGCAGTGCCTCGGAGCGGGGTGAGCAGTTCTTC
TRBV10-3	.	TRBJ2-7	.	CAISEAVEVYEQYF	TGTGCCATCAGTGAGGCCGTCGAAGTTTACGAGCAGTACTTC
TRBV19	TRBD1	TRBJ1-2	.	CASIGQGAHGYTF	TGTGCCAGTATCGGACAGGGGGCCCATGGCTACACCTTC
TRBV14	TRBD1	TRBJ1-6	.	CASSPTGTAYSPLHF	TGTGCCAGCAGCCCCACCGGGACAGCCTATTCACCCCTCCACTTT
TRBV19	.	TRBJ1-5	.	CASTRAAQPQHF	TGTGCCAGTACTCGTGCCGCTCAGCCCCAGCATTTT
TRBV5-6	TRBD1	TRBJ1-2	.	CASSSGTGEYYGYTF	TGTGCCAGCAGCTCTGGGACAGGGGAATACTATGGCTACACCTTC
TRBV2	.	TRBJ2-7	once	CASTSGRGYYEQYF	TGTGCCAGCACCTCGGGACGTGGATACTACGAGCAGTACTTC
TRBV27	TRBD1	TRBJ1-1	.	CASCPRGDRGAEAFF	TGTGCCAGCTGTCCCAGGGGGGACAGGGGCGCTGAAGCTTTCTTT
TRBV15	.	TRBJ1-2	.	CATSLVLGRANGYTF	TGTGCCACCAGCCTCGTTCTCGGCAGGGCGAATGGCTACACCTTC
TRBV27	.	TRBJ1-2	once	CASPEPGGNNYGYTF	TGTGCCAGCCCCGAACCGGGAGGAAATAACTATGGCTACACCTTC